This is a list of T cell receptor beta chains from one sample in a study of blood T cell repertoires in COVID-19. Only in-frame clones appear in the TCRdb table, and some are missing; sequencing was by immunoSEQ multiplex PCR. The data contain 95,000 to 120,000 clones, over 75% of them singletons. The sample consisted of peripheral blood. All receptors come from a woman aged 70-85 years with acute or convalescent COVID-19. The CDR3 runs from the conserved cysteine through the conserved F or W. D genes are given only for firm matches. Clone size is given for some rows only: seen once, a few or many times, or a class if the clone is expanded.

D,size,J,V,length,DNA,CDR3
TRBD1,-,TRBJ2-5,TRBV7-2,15,TGTGCCAGCAGCTTCCTAGGGACAGGGGAAGAGACCCAGTACTTC,CASSFLGTGEETQYF
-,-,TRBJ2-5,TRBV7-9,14,TGTGCCAGCAGCCCTTGGAGGGTAAAAGAGACCCAGTACTTC,CASSPWRVKETQYF
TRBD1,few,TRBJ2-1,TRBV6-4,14,TGTGCCAGCAGTGACGGGACAGGGGGCAATGAGCAGTTCTTC,CASSDGTGGNEQFF
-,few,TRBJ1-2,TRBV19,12,TGTGCCAGTACCACAGGGTTCTATGGCTACACCTTC,CASTTGFYGYTF
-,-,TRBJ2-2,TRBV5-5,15,TGTGCCAGCAGCTTGCCCCAGGGATGGACCGGGGAGCTGTTTTTT,CASSLPQGWTGELFF
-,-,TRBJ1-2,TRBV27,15,TGTGCCAGCAGTTCTCTGGGCCAAGGGGACTATGGCTACACCTTC,CASSSLGQGDYGYTF
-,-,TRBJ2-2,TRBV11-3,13,TGTGCCAGCAGCTTACTTGTTACCGGGGAGCTGTTTTTT,CASSLLVTGELFF
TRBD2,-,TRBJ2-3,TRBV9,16,TGTGCCAGCAGCTCGGGGAGCGGGGGGGCCGTTTTCACGCAGTATTTT,CASSSGSGGAVFTQYF
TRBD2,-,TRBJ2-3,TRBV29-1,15,TGCAGCGTTGCAGGACTAGCGGGGCGCACAGATACGCAGTATTTT,CSVAGLAGRTDTQYF
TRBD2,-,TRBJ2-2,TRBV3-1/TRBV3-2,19,TGTGCCAGCAGCCAGGGACTAGCGGGATTATCCGTGCAAACCGGGGAGCTGTTTTTT,CASSQGLAGLSVQTGELFF
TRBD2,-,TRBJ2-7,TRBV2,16,TGTGCCAGCAGTGAAGGGTTACTAGCGGGAGGAGGCGAGCAGTACTTC,CASSEGLLAGGGEQYF
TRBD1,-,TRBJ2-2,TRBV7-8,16,TGTGCCAGCATCCTAACAGGGGGCTCGGACACCGGGGAGCTGTTTTTT,CASILTGGSDTGELFF
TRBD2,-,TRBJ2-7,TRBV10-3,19,TGTGCCATCAGTGCCCTCTCCGGGACTAGCGGGGGGATAACCTCCGAGCAGTACTTC,CAISALSGTSGGITSEQYF
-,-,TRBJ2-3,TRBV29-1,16,TGCAGCGTTGAAGATCTCGGAGAACCCTTCACAGATACGCAGTATTTT,CSVEDLGEPFTDTQYF
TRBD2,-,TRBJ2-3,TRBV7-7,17,TGTGCCAGCAGCAGACTAGCGGGAGGGGCAGGGGGAGATACGCAGTATTTT,CASSRLAGGAGGDTQYF
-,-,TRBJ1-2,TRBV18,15,TGTGCCAGCTCACCTCAGGACAGACCTGGCGCTGGCTACACCTTC,CASSPQDRPGAGYTF
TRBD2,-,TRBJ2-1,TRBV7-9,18,TGTGCCAGCAGCCTAGGGACTAGCGGGGGCCGCTCCTACAATGAGCAGTTCTTC,CASSLGTSGGRSYNEQFF